The 13 T cell receptor beta chains in this list originate from one sample, sequenced in a study of shared clonotypes between healthy human individuals. Using immunoSEQ multiplex PCR, the repertoire was profiled, and TCRdb retains in-frame clones only, with some absent. This sample carries 2 million to 2.5 million clones, 90% to 95% of them seen once, and the ten largest clones take about 0.34%. Specimen: naive CD4+ T cells from PBMCs. Subset described: CD45RA+ positively selected. These receptors were collected from a young man in good health. Some clones in this sample may be carry-over from other donors' samples.

The chain couples TRBV5-4 to TRBJ2-2; no clear D gene. V lost 5 bases and J lost 6, with 5 bases in between. CDR1 and CDR2 (germline): SGHNT, YYREEE (reference sequence). The CDR3 contains 11 residues. The CDR3 region is CASRGPGELFF. The CDR3 nucleotides read TGTGCCAGCAGGGGCCCCGGGGAGCTGTTTTTT.

Comments on this clone: The same CDR3 can be traced to other DNA sequences in this sample. The chain has TRBV5-1 and TRBJ2-1, with 7 bases fitting TRBD1. This CDR3 is built from 14 residues. V shed 0 bases, J shed 4 bases, and the junction held 1 base outside the gene matches. Germline assignment: CDR1 SGHRS and CDR2 YFSETQ. Here the CDR3 reads CASSLGQGYNEQFF. The CDR3 DNA is TGCGCCAGCAGCTTGGGACAGGGATACAATGAGCAGTTCTTC.

The chain has TRBV14 and TRBJ2-7, with D possibly TRBD1 on 6 matching bases. The CDR3 spans 15 residues. Looked up from germline, CDR1 is SGHDN and CDR2 is FVKESK. Trimming left V 1 base short and J 2 bases short, with 12 bases between. CDR3 coding DNA: TGTGCCAGCAGCCAAGGCAGGGGCAGACCCTACGAGCAGTACTTC. It encodes CASSQGRGRPYEQYF.

The chain links TRBV27 to TRBJ1-4; perhaps TRBD1 as D (5 bases). The germline V gene has CDR1 MNHEY and CDR2 SMNVEV (reference sequence). The CDR3 is 14 amino acids. Trimming left V 5 bases short and J 5 bases short, with 12 bases between. CDR3 DNA sequence: TGTGCCAGCAGTGGCCGACAGTCAAATGAAAAACTGTTTTTT. Translation: CASSGRQSNEKLFF.

The rearrangement links TRBV4-1 to TRBJ1-1, with D hard to call. Trimming cost V 2 bases and J 1 base, with 5 bases left between them. The CDR3 extends over 13 amino acids. Per the germline V gene, CDR1 is MGHRA and CDR2 is YSYEKL. CDR3 protein: CASSQQRNTEAFF. CDR3 sequence (DNA): TGCGCCAGCAGCCAACAGAGGAACACTGAAGCTTTCTTT.

The DNA of the CDR3 is TGCGCCAGCAGCTTGGCCGGGGCGGGACACTACAATGAGCAGTTCTTC. It is translated as CASSLAGAGHYNEQFF. J is TRBJ2-1 and V is TRBV5-1, with D perhaps TRBD1 or TRBD2 (6 bases each). The length of the CDR3 is 16 residues. With 0 bases removed from V and 3 bases from J, the gap between germline ends came to 13 bases. CDR1 SGHRS and CDR2 YFSETQ come from the germline V gene.

The chain is built from TRBV10-1 and TRBJ1-1; D uncertain. CDR3 size: 14 residues. The V gene lost 4 bases and the J gene lost 3 bases, with 12 bases spanning the gap. Germline values: CDR1 WNHNN, CDR2 SYGVQD (reference sequence). In DNA form, the CDR3 reads TGCGCCAGCAGTGCCGCAGAGTGGGACACTGAAGCTTTCTTT. Its translation: CASSAAEWDTEAFF.

The CDR3 DNA is TGTGCCAGCAGCTCAAGGGGAACCACAGGAGCTAGTTTTAACTATGGCTACACCTTC. Translation gives CASSSRGTTGASFNYGYTF. V and J are TRBV7-9 and TRBJ1-2; D possibly corresponds to TRBD1 (5 bases). V was clipped by 4 bases and J by 1 base, with 25 bases between them. CDR1 SEHNR and CDR2 FQNEAQ come from the germline V gene (reference sequence). This CDR3 region has 19 residues. Drawing the rest from reference TRBV7-9 and TRBJ1-2, the complete variable domain is DTGVSQNPRHKITKRGQNVTFRCDPISEHNRLYWYRQTLGQGPEFLTYFQNEAQLEKSRLLSDRFSAERPKGSFSTLEIQRTEQGDSAMYLCASSSRGTTGASFNYGYTFGSGTRLTVV.

V gene TRBV7-3 combines with J gene TRBJ2-2; 9 bases are shared with TRBD1. Germline V gene data show CDR1 as SGHTA and CDR2 as FQGTGA. V lost 0 bases and J lost 5; bases outside the gene matches: 7. The CDR3 loop spans 17 amino acids. CDR3 protein: CASSLTPGQGKTGELFF. The CDR3 region has the DNA TGTGCCAGCAGCTTAACTCCAGGACAGGGGAAGACCGGGGAGCTGTTTTTT.

V gene TRBV5-1 combines with J gene TRBJ2-7, with a possible D match to TRBD1 (5 bases). Germline CDR1 is SGHRS and CDR2 is YFSETQ. V was shortened by 0 bases and J by 7 bases, with 20 bases between the two germline ends. CDR3 length: 16 amino acids. The CDR3 sequence is CASSLVSGQMGREQYF. The CDR3 nucleotides read TGCGCCAGCAGCTTGGTCTCAGGGCAAATGGGTAGGGAGCAGTACTTC.

The chain recombines TRBV28 with TRBJ1-2, with D possibly TRBD1 on 5 matching bases. With 7 bases removed from V and 5 bases from J, the gap between germline ends came to 14 bases. Germline V lookup: CDR1 MDHEN, CDR2 SYDVKM. The CDR3 consists of 13 residues. The CDR3 DNA sequence: TGTGCCAGCATGGGGGGTTCGGCGTATGGCTACACCTTC. It is translated as CASMGGSAYGYTF.

The V and J genes are TRBV10-3 and TRBJ1-5; 7 bases match TRBD1. The CDR3 totals 15 residues. Per germline, CDR1 ENHRY and CDR2 SYGVKD. V gave up 5 bases and J gave up 0 bases; unmatched junction bases: 4. As DNA, the CDR3 is TGTGCCATCAGTACGGGACAGAATAGCAATCAGCCCCAGCATTTT. It is translated as CAISTGQNSNQPQHF.

The rearrangement links TRBV29-1 to TRBJ1-2; no firm D call. Trimming removed 7 bases from V and 2 bases from J, with 11 bases in between. CDR1 and CDR2 from the germline V gene are SQVTM and ANQGSEA. CDR3 length equals 12 residues. Here the CDR3 DNA reads TGCAGCGCCCAGACACCAAACTATGGCTACACCTTC. Its translation is CSAQTPNYGYTF. Based on the CDR3 plus reference TRBV29-1 and TRBJ1-2, the full variable domain is SAVISQKPSRDICQRGTSLTIQCQVDSQVTMMFWYRQQPGQSLTLIATANQGSEATYESGFVIDKFPISRPNLTFSTLTVSNMSPEDSSIYLCSAQTPNYGYTFGSGTRLTVV.